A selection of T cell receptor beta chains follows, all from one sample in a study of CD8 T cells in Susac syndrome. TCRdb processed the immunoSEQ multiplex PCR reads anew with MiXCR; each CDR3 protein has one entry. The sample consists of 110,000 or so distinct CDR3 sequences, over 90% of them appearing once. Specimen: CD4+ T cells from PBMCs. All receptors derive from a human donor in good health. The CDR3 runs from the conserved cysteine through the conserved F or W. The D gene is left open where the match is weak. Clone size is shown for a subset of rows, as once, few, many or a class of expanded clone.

cdr3_aa: CSGLLTGGSYEQYF
cdr3_nt: TGCAGCGGACTGCTGACAGGGGGCTCCTACGAGCAGTACTTC
j_call: TRBJ2-7
d_call: TRBD1
clone_size: once
v_call: TRBV29-1

cdr3_aa: CASGDGPYEQYF
cdr3_nt: TGTGCCAGCGGAGACGGGCCCTACGAGCAGTACTTC
j_call: TRBJ2-7
d_call: NA
clone_size: NA
v_call: TRBV27

cdr3_aa: CASSIDLFSYEQYF
cdr3_nt: TGTGCCAGTAGTATAGATCTATTCTCCTACGAGCAGTACTTC
j_call: TRBJ2-7
d_call: NA
clone_size: NA
v_call: TRBV19

cdr3_aa: CSVEETGRGPANYGYTF
cdr3_nt: TGCAGCGTTGAAGAAACGGGCAGGGGTCCCGCTAACTATGGCTACACCTTC
j_call: TRBJ1-2
d_call: NA
clone_size: once
v_call: TRBV29-1

cdr3_aa: CASSSNRDPTEMDTEAFF
cdr3_nt: TGTGCCAGCAGTTCCAACCGGGACCCAACTGAAATGGACACTGAAGCTTTCTTT
j_call: TRBJ1-1
d_call: NA
clone_size: once
v_call: TRBV27

cdr3_aa: CASSRALQSYEQYF
cdr3_nt: TGTGCCAGCAGCCGAGCCCTCCAATCCTACGAGCAGTACTTC
j_call: TRBJ2-7
d_call: NA
clone_size: NA
v_call: TRBV5-6

cdr3_aa: CSVEGGYGYTF
cdr3_nt: TGCAGCGTTGAAGGAGGCTATGGCTACACCTTC
j_call: TRBJ1-2
d_call: NA
clone_size: NA
v_call: TRBV29-1

cdr3_aa: CASSLEVLSGANVLTF
cdr3_nt: TGTGCCAGCAGCTTGGAGGTCCTATCTGGGGCCAACGTCCTGACTTTC
j_call: TRBJ2-6
d_call: NA
clone_size: NA
v_call: TRBV5-5

cdr3_aa: CASSLGLAGRGSYNEQFF
cdr3_nt: TGCGCCAGCAGCTTGGGGCTAGCGGGGAGGGGGTCCTACAATGAGCAGTTCTTC
j_call: TRBJ2-1
d_call: TRBD2
clone_size: NA
v_call: TRBV5-1

cdr3_aa: CASSLRGSSPQETQYF
cdr3_nt: TGTGCCAGCAGCTTAAGGGGTAGTTCTCCCCAAGAGACCCAGTACTTC
j_call: TRBJ2-5
d_call: NA
clone_size: NA
v_call: TRBV13

cdr3_aa: CASSSLAGGLNTGELFF
cdr3_nt: TGTGCCAGCAGCTCACTAGCGGGGGGGCTGAACACCGGGGAGCTGTTTTTT
j_call: TRBJ2-2
d_call: TRBD2
clone_size: NA
v_call: TRBV5-4

cdr3_aa: CASSRGGTSGAKETQYF
cdr3_nt: TGCGCCAGCAGCCGAGGAGGGACTAGCGGGGCCAAAGAGACCCAGTACTTC
j_call: TRBJ2-5
d_call: TRBD2
clone_size: NA
v_call: TRBV4-3

cdr3_aa: CASSSRDRGSSYNEQFF
cdr3_nt: TGTGCCAGCAGCTCTCGGGACCGCGGTAGCTCCTACAATGAGCAGTTCTTC
j_call: TRBJ2-1
d_call: NA
clone_size: NA
v_call: TRBV7-9

cdr3_aa: CASSLGGIGNTEAFF
cdr3_nt: TGTGCCAGCAGCTTGGGGGGGATCGGGAACACTGAAGCTTTCTTT
j_call: TRBJ1-1
d_call: NA
clone_size: NA
v_call: TRBV7-9

cdr3_aa: CSVGVPRGSYNEQFF
cdr3_nt: TGCAGCGTTGGTGTGCCCAGGGGCTCCTACAATGAGCAGTTCTTC
j_call: TRBJ2-1
d_call: NA
clone_size: NA
v_call: TRBV29-1

cdr3_aa: CASSLGLHNEQFF
cdr3_nt: TGTGCCAGCAGCTTGGGCCTACACAATGAGCAGTTCTTC
j_call: TRBJ2-1
d_call: NA
clone_size: NA
v_call: TRBV7-3

cdr3_aa: CASSQQAGGWGAKNIQYF
cdr3_nt: TGCGCCAGCAGCCAACAAGCGGGAGGATGGGGAGCCAAAAACATTCAGTACTTC
j_call: TRBJ2-4
d_call: TRBD2
clone_size: NA
v_call: TRBV4-3

cdr3_aa: CSVDTGGGGYTF
cdr3_nt: TGCAGCGTTGATACAGGGGGCGGTGGCTACACCTTC
j_call: TRBJ1-2
d_call: TRBD1
clone_size: NA
v_call: TRBV29-1

cdr3_aa: CASSPWAPTGPGELFF
cdr3_nt: TGTGCCAGCAGTCCGTGGGCCCCTACAGGGCCCGGGGAGCTGTTTTTT
j_call: TRBJ2-2
d_call: NA
clone_size: NA
v_call: TRBV6-1

cdr3_aa: CASSVRVTGELFF
cdr3_nt: TGTGCCAGCAGTGTTCGGGTCACCGGGGAGCTGTTTTTT
j_call: TRBJ2-2
d_call: NA
clone_size: NA
v_call: TRBV2

cdr3_aa: CSVYVSSYNEQFF
cdr3_nt: TGCAGCGTGTACGTAAGCTCCTACAATGAGCAGTTCTTC
j_call: TRBJ2-1
d_call: NA
clone_size: NA
v_call: TRBV29-1

cdr3_aa: CASSQITGGNYGYTF
cdr3_nt: TGTGCCAGCAGCCAAATAACAGGGGGTAACTATGGCTACACCTTC
j_call: TRBJ1-2
d_call: TRBD1
clone_size: once
v_call: TRBV14

cdr3_aa: CASSLDASEQYF
cdr3_nt: TGTGCCAGCAGCTTAGACGCCAGCGAGCAGTACTTC
j_call: TRBJ2-7
d_call: NA
clone_size: NA
v_call: TRBV7-9

cdr3_aa: CASSLVSGLAGVETQYF
cdr3_nt: TGTGCCAGCAGCTTAGTATCGGGGCTAGCGGGAGTGGAGACCCAGTACTTC
j_call: TRBJ2-5
d_call: TRBD2
clone_size: NA
v_call: TRBV7-9

cdr3_aa: CASSRRGYYEQYF
cdr3_nt: TGTGCCAGCAGTCGGAGAGGGTACTACGAGCAGTACTTC
j_call: TRBJ2-7
d_call: NA
clone_size: NA
v_call: TRBV6-5

cdr3_aa: CSVRGGEVNGYTF
cdr3_nt: TGCAGCGTCCGCGGGGGGGAAGTTAATGGCTACACCTTC
j_call: TRBJ1-2
d_call: NA
clone_size: NA
v_call: TRBV29-1

cdr3_aa: CASSSTSGSSYEQYF
cdr3_nt: TGTGCCAGCAGCTCAACTAGCGGAAGCTCCTACGAGCAGTACTTC
j_call: TRBJ2-7
d_call: TRBD2
clone_size: once
v_call: TRBV3-1

cdr3_aa: CSVRQNTGELFF
cdr3_nt: TGCAGCGTTCGTCAAAACACCGGGGAGCTGTTTTTT
j_call: TRBJ2-2
d_call: NA
clone_size: NA
v_call: TRBV29-1

cdr3_aa: CASSTPANYGYTF
cdr3_nt: TGCGCCAGCAGTACCCCGGCTAACTATGGCTACACCTTC
j_call: TRBJ1-2
d_call: NA
clone_size: NA
v_call: TRBV5-1

cdr3_aa: CASSLAGTASGANVLTF
cdr3_nt: TGTGCCAGCAGCTTAGCCGGGACAGCTTCTGGGGCCAACGTCCTGACTTTC
j_call: TRBJ2-6
d_call: TRBD1
clone_size: NA
v_call: TRBV7-6

cdr3_aa: CASSSSGRTNNEQFF
cdr3_nt: TGTGCCAGCAGTTCTAGCGGGAGGACCAACAATGAGCAGTTCTTC
j_call: TRBJ2-1
d_call: TRBD2
clone_size: NA
v_call: TRBV12-3/TRBV12-4

cdr3_aa: CASGTGNTGELFF
cdr3_nt: TGTGCCAGCGGGACGGGGAACACCGGGGAGCTGTTTTTT
j_call: TRBJ2-2
d_call: NA
clone_size: NA
v_call: TRBV18

cdr3_aa: CASSDTLETQYF
cdr3_nt: TGTGCCAGCAGCGACACGTTGGAGACCCAGTACTTC
j_call: TRBJ2-5
d_call: NA
clone_size: NA
v_call: TRBV7-2

cdr3_aa: CASSQDVAGGATGPPLHF
cdr3_nt: TGCGCCAGCAGCCAAGATGTGGCAGGGGGCGCGACCGGCCCACCCCTCCACTTT
j_call: TRBJ1-6
d_call: TRBD1
clone_size: NA
v_call: TRBV4-3

cdr3_aa: CAISEQEITGELFF
cdr3_nt: TGTGCCATCAGTGAGCAGGAGATCACCGGGGAGCTGTTTTTT
j_call: TRBJ2-2
d_call: NA
clone_size: NA
v_call: TRBV10-3

cdr3_aa: CASSLGLAGAKETQYF
cdr3_nt: TGCGCCAGCAGCTTGGGTCTAGCGGGGGCCAAAGAGACCCAGTACTTC
j_call: TRBJ2-5
d_call: TRBD2
clone_size: NA
v_call: TRBV5-1

cdr3_aa: CAGGNEQFF
cdr3_nt: TGTGCCGGGGGAAATGAGCAGTTCTTC
j_call: TRBJ2-1
d_call: NA
clone_size: NA
v_call: TRBV2

cdr3_aa: CSSHVRGNGYTF
cdr3_nt: TGTTCCTCACACGTAAGGGGAAATGGCTACACCTTC
j_call: TRBJ1-2
d_call: NA
clone_size: NA
v_call: TRBV27

cdr3_aa: CSARAGNYGYTF
cdr3_nt: TGCAGTGCTAGAGCAGGGAACTATGGCTACACCTTC
j_call: TRBJ1-2
d_call: NA
clone_size: once
v_call: TRBV20-1

cdr3_aa: CASSEASYGSGANVLTF
cdr3_nt: TGTGCCAGCAGTGAAGCATCGTACGGCTCTGGGGCCAACGTCCTGACTTTC
j_call: TRBJ2-6
d_call: NA
clone_size: NA
v_call: TRBV2

cdr3_aa: CASSISPGTSTGELFF
cdr3_nt: TGTGCCAGTAGTATAAGTCCAGGGACGAGCACCGGGGAGCTGTTTTTT
j_call: TRBJ2-2
d_call: NA
clone_size: NA
v_call: TRBV19

cdr3_aa: CASSGEGHGNSPLHF
cdr3_nt: TGTGCCAGCAGTGGCGAGGGGCACGGAAATTCACCCCTCCACTTT
j_call: TRBJ1-6
d_call: NA
clone_size: few
v_call: TRBV2

cdr3_aa: CASSPRMAGGHTDTQYF
cdr3_nt: TGTGCCAGCTCACCACGAATGGCGGGGGGTCACACAGATACGCAGTATTTT
j_call: TRBJ2-3
d_call: TRBD2
clone_size: NA
v_call: TRBV18

cdr3_aa: CSPKAGGNIQYF
cdr3_nt: TGCAGCCCGAAGGCAGGAGGGAACATTCAGTACTTC
j_call: TRBJ2-4
d_call: NA
clone_size: NA
v_call: TRBV20-1

cdr3_aa: CASSSSIFEQFF
cdr3_nt: TGTGCCAGCAGCTCATCTATTTTTGAGCAGTTCTTC
j_call: TRBJ2-1
d_call: NA
clone_size: NA
v_call: TRBV14

cdr3_aa: CSAEAAQISYNEQFF
cdr3_nt: TGCAGTGCCGAGGCGGCGCAAATCTCCTACAATGAGCAGTTCTTC
j_call: TRBJ2-1
d_call: NA
clone_size: NA
v_call: TRBV20-1

cdr3_aa: CATSGAESSGANVLTF
cdr3_nt: TGTGCCACCAGTGGGGCGGAGTCCTCTGGGGCCAACGTCCTGACTTTC
j_call: TRBJ2-6
d_call: NA
clone_size: few
v_call: TRBV24-1

cdr3_aa: CASSHPDSPSGAFF
cdr3_nt: TGTGCCAGCTCACACCCCGACAGTCCGAGCGGAGCTTTCTTT
j_call: TRBJ1-1
d_call: NA
clone_size: NA
v_call: TRBV18

cdr3_aa: CASSPLPTGDTIYF
cdr3_nt: TGTGCCAGCTCACCACTACCGACTGGGGACACCATATATTTT
j_call: TRBJ1-3
d_call: NA
clone_size: NA
v_call: TRBV18

cdr3_aa: CASSLSLLSPGDTQYF
cdr3_nt: TGTGCCAGCAGCTTATCTCTACTAAGTCCGGGAGATACGCAGTATTTT
j_call: TRBJ2-3
d_call: NA
clone_size: NA
v_call: TRBV7-2

cdr3_aa: CASSLDFLRSQPQHF
cdr3_nt: TGTGCCAGCAGCTTAGACTTCCTTCGCAGTCAGCCCCAGCATTTT
j_call: TRBJ1-5
d_call: NA
clone_size: NA
v_call: TRBV7-2

cdr3_aa: CATIGDGTSYEQYF
cdr3_nt: TGTGCCACTATAGGGGACGGGACGTCCTACGAGCAGTACTTC
j_call: TRBJ2-7
d_call: NA
clone_size: NA
v_call: TRBV6-6

cdr3_aa: CASSPTGRPYGYTF
cdr3_nt: TGTGCCAGCAGCCCAACAGGGCGACCCTATGGCTACACCTTC
j_call: TRBJ1-2
d_call: NA
clone_size: NA
v_call: TRBV7-9

cdr3_aa: CASTQGASQPQHF
cdr3_nt: TGTGCCAGCACACAGGGGGCGAGTCAGCCCCAGCATTTT
j_call: TRBJ1-5
d_call: TRBD1
clone_size: NA
v_call: TRBV12-3/TRBV12-4

cdr3_aa: CASSPTSGRETQYF
cdr3_nt: TGTGCCAGCAGCCCTACTAGCGGGAGAGAGACCCAGTACTTC
j_call: TRBJ2-5
d_call: TRBD2
clone_size: NA
v_call: TRBV2

cdr3_aa: CASTRTGSETQYF
cdr3_nt: TGTGCCAGCACCCGGACAGGGAGCGAGACCCAGTACTTC
j_call: TRBJ2-5
d_call: TRBD1
clone_size: NA
v_call: TRBV5-6

cdr3_aa: CASSTLNSGFSYGYTF
cdr3_nt: TGCGCCAGCAGCACACTCAATTCAGGGTTCAGCTATGGCTACACCTTC
j_call: TRBJ1-2
d_call: NA
clone_size: NA
v_call: TRBV4-3

cdr3_aa: CASSFTHSYEQYF
cdr3_nt: TGCGCCAGCAGCTTTACCCACAGTTACGAGCAGTACTTC
j_call: TRBJ2-7
d_call: NA
clone_size: NA
v_call: TRBV5-1

cdr3_aa: CASSPSGGEGETQYF
cdr3_nt: TGTGCCAGCAGCCCTTCGGGGGGCGAGGGGGAGACCCAGTACTTC
j_call: TRBJ2-5
d_call: NA
clone_size: once
v_call: TRBV9

cdr3_aa: CSVLTHSGQGAQGYTF
cdr3_nt: TGCAGCGTCCTGACACACTCCGGACAGGGGGCGCAGGGCTACACCTTC
j_call: TRBJ1-2
d_call: TRBD1
clone_size: once
v_call: TRBV29-1